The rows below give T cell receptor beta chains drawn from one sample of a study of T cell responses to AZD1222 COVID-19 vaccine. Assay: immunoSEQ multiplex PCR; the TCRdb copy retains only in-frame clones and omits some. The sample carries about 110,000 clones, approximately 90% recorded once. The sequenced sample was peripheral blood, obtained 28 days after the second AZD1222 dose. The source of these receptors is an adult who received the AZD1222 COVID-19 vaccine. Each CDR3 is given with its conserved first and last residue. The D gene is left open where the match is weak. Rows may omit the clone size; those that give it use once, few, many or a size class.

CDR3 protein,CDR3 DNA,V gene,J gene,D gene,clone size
CASSSIRNSPLHF,TGTGCCAGCAGTTCCATCAGGAATTCACCCCTCCACTTT,TRBV28,TRBJ1-6,-,-
CASSLVILAGASDTGELFF,TGTGCCAGCAGCTTAGTGATACTAGCGGGAGCGTCGGACACCGGGGAGCTGTTTTTT,TRBV7-8,TRBJ2-2,TRBD2,-
CASSVRTTYNEQFF,TGTGCCAGCAGTGTTAGGACTACCTACAATGAGCAGTTCTTC,TRBV4-2,TRBJ2-1,-,-
CASRARETQYF,TGTGCCAGCAGAGCTAGGGAGACCCAGTACTTC,TRBV12-3/TRBV12-4,TRBJ2-5,-,once
CASSVATAGSNEQFF,TGTGCCAGCAGCGTAGCTACGGCCGGATCAAATGAGCAGTTCTTC,TRBV9,TRBJ2-1,-,-
CASSPGTGYHEQYF,TGTGCCAGCAGCCCCGGGACTGGCTACCACGAGCAGTACTTC,TRBV6-5,TRBJ2-7,-,-
CASSPRGTANYEQYF,TGTGCCAGCAGCCCCCGCGGGACAGCCAACTACGAGCAGTACTTC,TRBV27,TRBJ2-7,-,-
CASGGGGRTEAFF,TGTGCCAGCGGGGGCGGAGGGAGGACTGAAGCTTTCTTT,TRBV6-5,TRBJ1-1,-,-
CASSKLAGGPDTQYF,TGTGCCAGCAGCAAACTAGCGGGGGGGCCAGATACGCAGTATTTT,TRBV21-1,TRBJ2-3,-,-
CASSLQGQGFYSNQPQHF,TGTGCCAGCAGCCTCCAGGGACAGGGGTTTTATAGCAATCAGCCCCAGCATTTT,TRBV7-2,TRBJ1-5,TRBD1,-
CASSPENQVRDEQFF,TGTGCCAGCTCACCGGAGAACCAAGTACGGGATGAGCAGTTCTTC,TRBV18,TRBJ2-1,-,-
CASSLVVSTGMNTEAFF,TGTGCCAGCAGCTTAGTTGTTAGTACAGGGATGAACACTGAAGCTTTCTTT,TRBV7-8,TRBJ1-1,-,-
CSASASTDTQYF,TGCAGTGCTAGTGCCAGCACAGATACGCAGTATTTT,TRBV20-1,TRBJ2-3,-,once
CASSLGQGSYNEQFF,TGTGCCAGCAGCTTGGGGCAGGGCTCCTACAATGAGCAGTTCTTC,TRBV5-5,TRBJ2-1,-,once
CASSIDFWTACLEIVPYQETQYF,TGTGCCAGTAGTATAGATTTTTGGACAGCCTGCCTAGAAATCGTCCCGTACCAAGAGACCCAGTACTTC,TRBV19,TRBJ2-5,-,-
CASSLGVPGPNYGYTF,TGTGCCAGCAGCTTAGGGGTACCGGGACCCAACTATGGCTACACCTTC,TRBV7-2,TRBJ1-2,-,few
CASSFDPGGTYEQYF,TGCGCCAGCAGCTTCGATCCCGGGGGGACCTACGAGCAGTACTTC,TRBV5-1,TRBJ2-7,TRBD2,-
CASSSRRSSSGANVLTF,TGTGCCAGCAGCTCCCGTCGTAGCAGCTCTGGGGCCAACGTCCTGACTTTC,TRBV7-2,TRBJ2-6,-,-
CASSLTSGPGEQFF,TGTGCCAGCAGTTTAACTAGCGGGCCGGGGGAGCAGTTCTTC,TRBV28,TRBJ2-1,TRBD2,-
CASSSLKWLNYGYTF,TGTGCCAGCAGCTCCCTCAAGTGGCTGAACTATGGCTACACCTTC,TRBV5-6,TRBJ1-2,-,-
CASKRGASTDTQYF,TGTGCCAGCAAGCGCGGGGCAAGCACAGATACGCAGTATTTT,TRBV7-9,TRBJ2-3,-,once
CASSQVRQTPTDTQYF,TGTGCCAGCAGCCAAGTAAGACAGACCCCCACAGATACGCAGTATTTT,TRBV3-1/TRBV3-2,TRBJ2-3,-,-
CASSPGDRVTEAFF,TGTGCCAGCTCACCTGGGGACAGGGTCACTGAAGCTTTCTTT,TRBV18,TRBJ1-1,TRBD1,-
CASSYSDFYTYEQYF,TGTGCCAGCAGTTACTCTGATTTTTATACCTACGAGCAGTACTTC,TRBV6-5,TRBJ2-7,-,-
CASSEMQGARTEAFF,TGTGCCAGCAGTGAGATGCAGGGGGCGAGGACTGAAGCTTTCTTT,TRBV2,TRBJ1-1,TRBD1,-
CASSSWGGENTEAFF,TGTGCTAGCAGCTCCTGGGGAGGAGAGAACACTGAAGCTTTCTTT,TRBV7-7,TRBJ1-1,-,-
CATSPSIWGEDNTGELFF,TGTGCCACCAGCCCCTCGATCTGGGGCGAAGATAACACCGGGGAGCTGTTTTTT,TRBV15,TRBJ2-2,-,-
CASSLEGGREKLFF,TGCGCCAGCAGCTTGGAAGGGGGAAGGGAAAAACTGTTTTTT,TRBV5-1,TRBJ1-4,-,-
CASSLAAGAVYEQYF,TGTGCCAGCAGCTTAGCGGCGGGGGCGGTGTACGAGCAGTACTTC,TRBV7-2,TRBJ2-7,-,-
CSASASVYTF,TGCAGTGCTAGCGCCAGCGTCTACACCTTC,TRBV20-1,TRBJ1-2,-,-
CASSPPGVADQETQYF,TGTGCCAGCAGCCCACCGGGAGTAGCGGACCAAGAGACCCAGTACTTC,TRBV13,TRBJ2-5,-,-
CASSLTRDPKNIQYF,TGCGCCAGCAGCCTTACGAGGGACCCCAAAAACATTCAGTACTTC,TRBV4-1,TRBJ2-4,-,-
CASSQGGSGRYEQYF,TGTGCCAGCAGCCAAGGGGGTAGCGGGAGGTACGAGCAGTACTTC,TRBV9,TRBJ2-7,TRBD2,-
CASSFWQSTEAFF,TGTGCCAGCAGTTTTTGGCAGTCCACTGAAGCTTTCTTT,TRBV12-3/TRBV12-4,TRBJ1-1,-,few
CASKRQGRTGELFF,TGTGCCAGCAAGCGACAGGGGCGAACCGGGGAGCTGTTTTTT,TRBV21-1,TRBJ2-2,-,few
CASSLWTGDNEQFF,TGCGCCAGCAGCCTATGGACAGGGGACAATGAGCAGTTCTTC,TRBV4-3,TRBJ2-1,TRBD1,-
CASSLGQADVNTGELFF,TGCGCCAGCAGCTTGGGGCAAGCGGATGTGAACACCGGGGAGCTGTTTTTT,TRBV5-1,TRBJ2-2,-,-
CASSLTTVSASPLHF,TGCGCCAGCAGCTTAACGACAGTCTCGGCCTCACCCCTCCACTTT,TRBV5-1,TRBJ1-6,-,-
CASSPRTANTEAFF,TGCGCCAGCAGCCCTCGGACAGCGAACACTGAAGCTTTCTTT,TRBV5-1,TRBJ1-1,-,-
CASSQVSTGVAFF,TGTGCCAGCAGCCAAGTCTCGACGGGGGTAGCTTTCTTT,TRBV3-1/TRBV3-2,TRBJ1-1,-,-
CASNLDRGRLQPQHF,TGTGCCAGCAACCTGGACAGGGGGCGCTTGCAGCCCCAGCATTTT,TRBV28,TRBJ1-5,TRBD1,-
CASSEGASGAYEQYF,TGTGCCAGCAGCGAGGGGGCTAGCGGGGCTTACGAGCAGTACTTC,TRBV9,TRBJ2-7,TRBD2,-